The T cell receptor beta chain described here comes from a study of T cell changes during pregnancy in multiple sclerosis. With V trimmed by 3 bases and J by 2 bases, 3 bases remained unmatched. The V gene's germline CDR1 is LNHDA and CDR2 SQIVND (reference sequence). The CDR3 is made up of 15 amino acids. TCRdb keeps only in-frame clones here, not all; method: immunoSEQ multiplex PCR. The table lists approximately 59,000 clones, 93% of them singletons. The chain couples TRBV19 to TRBJ2-5; 10 positions agree with TRBD2. Sequencing used CD4+ T cells from peripheral blood mononuclear cells, obtained before pregnancy. This sequence was found in a female donor with multiple sclerosis, enrolled in a pregnancy study. The CDR3 spells CASSMLGLAQETQYF. The CDR3, as DNA: TGTGCCAGTAGTATGCTGGGACTAGCGCAAGAGACCCAGTACTTC.